What follows describes a single T cell receptor beta chain. Antigen unknown. The junction had 16 bases not matched to a gene; V was cut back by 5 bases and J by 10 bases. The CDR3 runs 15 residues. Germline loops: CDR1 SEHNR, CDR2 FQNEAQ (reference sequence). These data are taken from a study of cytomegalovirus exposure and HLA in healthy donors. At the level of the study: Earlier findings included some 120 million unique TCR beta sequences obtained from about 180 million T cells. Study-level results: It was reported that TCR beta sequences correctly inferred the HLA-A and HLA-B alleles for most subjects. TCR beta chain V- and J-gene trimming was linked, in a later analysis, to a missense variant in DCLRE1C.

The PCR ran on 60 Vbeta and 13 Jbeta primers. Assay: immunoSEQ multiplex PCR; the TCRdb copy retains only in-frame clones and omits some. The profile shows around 80,000 clones, under 80% of them singletons. The source material was PBMCs. The source is a man between 18 and 35 years old in good health and CMV-seropositive. The V call is TRBV7-9, the J call TRBJ1-2, with 7 bases that match TRBD1. The CDR3 DNA sequence: TGTGCCAGCAGCCGAAACCGATCTAACAGGGGCCACTACACCTTC. Translation gives CASSRNRSNRGHYTF.